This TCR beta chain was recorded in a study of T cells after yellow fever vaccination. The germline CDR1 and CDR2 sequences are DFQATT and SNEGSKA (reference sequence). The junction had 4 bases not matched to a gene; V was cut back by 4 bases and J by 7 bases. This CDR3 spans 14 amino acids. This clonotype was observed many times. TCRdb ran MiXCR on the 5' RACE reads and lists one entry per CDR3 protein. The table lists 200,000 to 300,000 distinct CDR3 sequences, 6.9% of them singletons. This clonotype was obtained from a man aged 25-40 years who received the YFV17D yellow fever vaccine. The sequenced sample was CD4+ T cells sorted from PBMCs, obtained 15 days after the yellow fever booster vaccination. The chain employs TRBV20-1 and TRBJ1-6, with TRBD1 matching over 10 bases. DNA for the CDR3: TGCAGTGCTACCTTGACAGGGGGCAATTCACCCCTCCACTTT. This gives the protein CSATLTGGNSPLHF.